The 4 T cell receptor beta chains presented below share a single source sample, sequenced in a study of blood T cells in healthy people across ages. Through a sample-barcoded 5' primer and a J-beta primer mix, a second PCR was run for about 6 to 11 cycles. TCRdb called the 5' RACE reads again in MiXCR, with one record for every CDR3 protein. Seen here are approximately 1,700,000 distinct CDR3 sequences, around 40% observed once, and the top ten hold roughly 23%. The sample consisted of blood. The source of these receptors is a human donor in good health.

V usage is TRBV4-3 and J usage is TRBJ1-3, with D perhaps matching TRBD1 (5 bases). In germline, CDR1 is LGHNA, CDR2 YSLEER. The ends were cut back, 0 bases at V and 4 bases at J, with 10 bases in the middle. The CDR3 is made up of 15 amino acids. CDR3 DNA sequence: TGCGCCAGCAGCCAAGATATGCACAGGGGAAACACCATATATTTT. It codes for CASSQDMHRGNTIYF.

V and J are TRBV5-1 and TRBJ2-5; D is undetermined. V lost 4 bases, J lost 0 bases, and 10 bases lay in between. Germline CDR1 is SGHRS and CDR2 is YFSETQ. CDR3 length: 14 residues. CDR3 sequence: CASSPRVNQETQYF. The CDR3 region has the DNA TGCGCCAGCAGCCCCAGAGTCAACCAAGAGACCCAGTACTTC. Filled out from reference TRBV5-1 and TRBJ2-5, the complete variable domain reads KAGVTQTPRYLIKTRGQQVTLSCSPISGHRSVSWYQQTPGQGLQFLFEYFSETQRNKGNFPGRFSGRQFSNSRSEMNVSTLELGDSALYLCASSPRVNQETQYFGPGTRLLVL.

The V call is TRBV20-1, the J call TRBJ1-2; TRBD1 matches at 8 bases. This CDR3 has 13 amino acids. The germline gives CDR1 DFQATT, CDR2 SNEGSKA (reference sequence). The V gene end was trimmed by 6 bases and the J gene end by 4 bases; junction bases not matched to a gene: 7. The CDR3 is CSAWTGSIYGYTF. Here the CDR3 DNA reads TGCAGTGCCTGGACAGGGAGTATCTATGGCTACACCTTC.

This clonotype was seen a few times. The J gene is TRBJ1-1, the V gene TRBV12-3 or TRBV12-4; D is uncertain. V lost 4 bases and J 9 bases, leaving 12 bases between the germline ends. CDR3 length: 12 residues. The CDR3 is CASSSQVGQAFF. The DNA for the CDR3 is TGTGCCAGCAGTTCCCAAGTGGGCCAAGCTTTCTTT.